Shown below are 14 T cell receptor beta chains from a single sample sequenced in a study of blood T cells in healthy people across ages. Using a J-beta primer mix together with a sample-barcoded 5' primer, a second PCR was run for about 6 to 12 cycles. TCRdb reprocessed the 5' RACE reads with MiXCR, giving one entry per CDR3 protein. This sample yields over 950,000 distinct CDR3 sequences, of which 35% to 40% are seen a single time; about 12% belongs to the top ten. The sample was blood. The receptors derive from a man between 18 and 29 years old in good health.

This clonotype was seen more than once but under ten times. The chain couples TRBV6-5 to TRBJ1-6; TRBD1 might be the D (5 bases). This CDR3 contains 16 residues. The germline gives CDR1 MNHEY, CDR2 SVGAGI. V was shortened by 5 bases and J by 0 bases, with 11 bases between the two germline ends. This chain's CDR3 is CASSLAGVSYNSPLHF. For the CDR3, the DNA is TGTGCCAGCAGTCTGGCGGGGGTCTCCTATAATTCACCCCTCCACTTT.

The rearrangement joins TRBV10-3 to TRBJ2-4, with TRBD2 identical over 10 bases. The J call may be incorrect, as the DNA end agrees better with TRBJ2-7. CDR1 is ENHRY, CDR2 SYGVKD, per germline. CDR3 size: 15 residues. For the CDR3, the DNA is TGTGCCATCACAGCTGGGTCTAGCGGGGGTAACGAGCAGTACTTC. It codes for CAITAGSSGGNEQYF.

This clonotype was seen a handful of times. At one end the junction does not follow the germline gene, possibly because of a read error. The J gene is TRBJ2-1, the V gene TRBV18, with no clear D. This CDR3 has 12 amino acids. Germline CDR1 is KGHSH and CDR2 is LQKENI. The CDR3 DNA reads TGTGCCAGCTCACTCGCCTACAATGCGCAGTTCTTC. This sequence encodes CASSLAYNAQFF.

This clonotype has more than one count but fewer than ten. The chain links TRBV24-1 to TRBJ2-1; no reliable D call. Germline loops: CDR1 KGHDR, CDR2 SFDVKD. CDR3 size: 13 residues. V lost 3 bases and J 7 bases, leaving 9 bases between the germline ends. The CDR3 is CATSDPGTNEQFF. DNA for the CDR3: TGTGCCACCAGTGATCCAGGTACGAATGAGCAGTTCTTC.

Comments on this clonotype: At one end, the junction sequence differs from germline, possibly due to a read error. This sequence joins TRBV18 and TRBJ2-7; D uncertain. Per the germline V gene, CDR1 is KGHSH and CDR2 is LQKENI. The CDR3 contains 14 residues. The CDR3 DNA is TGTGCCAGCTCACCAGGTCTAAGTTCCTACGAGCAGTATTTC. This encodes CASSPGLSSYEQYF.

The V and J genes are TRBV20-1 and TRBJ1-6; no reliable D call. CDR1 is DFQATT and CDR2 is SNEGSKA in the germline V gene (reference sequence). The ends were cut back, 2 bases at V and 5 bases at J, with 13 bases in the middle. CDR3 length equals 15 residues. This chain's CDR3 is CSARLFEQNNSPLHF. The DNA of the CDR3 is TGCAGTGCTAGACTCTTTGAACAGAATAATTCACCCCTCCACTTT.

This clonotype came up many times. The chain joins TRBV12-3 or TRBV12-4 to TRBJ1-2; no reliable D call. The CDR3 loop spans 12 amino acids. Trimming pared 3 bases from V and 7 bases from J, leaving 9 bases between. The CDR3 DNA reads TGTGCCAGCAGTTTCAGCGTTGGTGGCTACACCTTC. Its translation is CASSFSVGGYTF.

This chain joins TRBV4-3 and TRBJ1-4, with D maybe TRBD1 (5 bases). Germline loops: CDR1 LGHNA, CDR2 YSLEER. CDR3 length equals 14 residues. V lost 0 bases to trimming and J lost 8 bases, with 10 bases between them. The CDR3 loop is CASSQEGRGEKLFF. In nucleotides, the CDR3 is TGCGCCAGCAGCCAAGAGGGTAGGGGAGAAAAACTGTTTTTT.

The rearrangement links TRBV12-3 or TRBV12-4 to TRBJ1-2; no clear D. With 7 bases removed from V and 4 bases from J, the gap between germline ends came to 10 bases. This CDR3 contains 12 residues. CDR3 bases: TGTGCCAGCACGAAGGGCAGCTATGGCTACACCTTC. It is translated as CASTKGSYGYTF.

This chain links TRBV25-1 with TRBJ2-3; no reliable D call. V was clipped by 0 bases and J by 4 bases, with 5 bases between them. This CDR3 spans 13 amino acids. Looked up from germline, CDR1 is MGHDK and CDR2 is SYGVNS. As DNA, the CDR3 is TGTGCCAGCAGTGAATATGTAGCAGATACGCAGTATTTT. It encodes CASSEYVADTQYF.

This chain uses TRBV10-3 with TRBJ2-1, with D tentatively TRBD1 (5 bases). V dropped 0 bases and J dropped 15 bases, with 24 bases sitting between them. The CDR3 sequence is 16 residues long. Germline lookup yields CDR1 ENHRY and CDR2 SYGVKD. Here the CDR3 reads CAISESRTGQGIVGFF. CDR3 bases: TGTGCCATCAGTGAGTCCCGTACAGGCCAGGGTATAGTGGGGTTCTTC.

This sequence joins TRBV20-1 and TRBJ2-5; 10 bases fit TRBD1. The V segment lost 5 bases and the J segment 7 bases; nucleotides outside the gene matches: 10. This CDR3 region has 14 residues. Per germline, CDR1 DFQATT and CDR2 SNEGSKA (reference sequence). In nucleotides, the CDR3 is TGCAGTGCTTGGGACAGGGGTGGTTTAGCGACCCAGTACTTC. Translation gives CSAWDRGGLATQYF.

The chain recombines TRBV12-3 or TRBV12-4 with TRBJ1-2; D uncertain. Trimming removed 4 bases from V and 7 bases from J, with 13 bases in between. This CDR3 is built from 13 residues. As DNA, the CDR3 is TGTGCCAGCAGTTCCACGCCGATGGGTGGCTACACCTTC. Translation: CASSSTPMGGYTF.

The rearrangement links TRBV5-1 to TRBJ2-7; no reliable D call. Germline CDR1 reads SGHRS; CDR2 reads YFSETQ. CDR3 size: 16 residues. Between the trimmed V and J ends, which lost 0 bases and 3 bases, there was a span of 16 bases. CDR3 coding DNA: TGCGCCAGCAGCTTGGGACGGAAAGAGTCCTTCTACGAGCAGTACTTC. Its translation: CASSLGRKESFYEQYF.